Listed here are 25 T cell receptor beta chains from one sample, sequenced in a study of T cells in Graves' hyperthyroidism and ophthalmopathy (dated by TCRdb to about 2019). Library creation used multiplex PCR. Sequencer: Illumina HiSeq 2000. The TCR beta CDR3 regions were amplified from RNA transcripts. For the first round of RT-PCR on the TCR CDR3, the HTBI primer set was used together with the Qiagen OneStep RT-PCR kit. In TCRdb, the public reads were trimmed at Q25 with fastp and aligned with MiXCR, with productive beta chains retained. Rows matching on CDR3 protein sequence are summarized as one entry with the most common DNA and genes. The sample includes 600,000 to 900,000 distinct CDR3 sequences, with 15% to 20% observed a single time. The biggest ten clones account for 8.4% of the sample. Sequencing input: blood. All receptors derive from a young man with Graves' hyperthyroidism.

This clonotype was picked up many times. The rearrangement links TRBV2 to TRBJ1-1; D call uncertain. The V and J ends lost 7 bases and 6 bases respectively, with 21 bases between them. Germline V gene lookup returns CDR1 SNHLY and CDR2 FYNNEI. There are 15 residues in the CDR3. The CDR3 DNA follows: TGTGCCAGCAAGGAATCCCCAGGCCACGAGCCTGAAGCTTTCTTT. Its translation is CASKESPGHEPEAFF.

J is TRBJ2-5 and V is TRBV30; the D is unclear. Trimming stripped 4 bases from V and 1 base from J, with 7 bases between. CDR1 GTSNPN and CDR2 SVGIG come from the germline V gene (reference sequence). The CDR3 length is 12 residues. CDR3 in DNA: TGTGCCTGGAATGCAGGCCAAGAGACCCAGTACTTC. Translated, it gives CAWNAGQETQYF.

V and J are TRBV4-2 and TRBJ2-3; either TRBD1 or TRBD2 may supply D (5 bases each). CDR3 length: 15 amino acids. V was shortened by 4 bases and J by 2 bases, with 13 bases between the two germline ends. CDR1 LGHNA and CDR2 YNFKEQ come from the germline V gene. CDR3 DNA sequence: TGTGCCAGCAGCCCGGGACCATCCTACACAGATACGCAGTATTTT. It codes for CASSPGPSYTDTQYF.

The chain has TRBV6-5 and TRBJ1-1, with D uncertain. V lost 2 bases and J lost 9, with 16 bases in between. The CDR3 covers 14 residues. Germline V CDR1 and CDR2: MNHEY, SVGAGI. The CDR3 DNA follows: TGTGCCAGCAGTTACCGGGCGCTACCCTCCAAAGCTTTCTTT. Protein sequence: CASSYRALPSKAFF.

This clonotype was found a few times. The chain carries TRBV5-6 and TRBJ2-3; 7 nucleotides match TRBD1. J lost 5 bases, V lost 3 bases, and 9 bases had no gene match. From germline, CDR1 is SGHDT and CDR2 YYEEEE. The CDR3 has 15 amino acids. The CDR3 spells CASSSTGTVGDTQYF. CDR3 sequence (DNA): TGTGCCAGCAGCTCGACAGGGACCGTGGGAGATACGCAGTATTTT.

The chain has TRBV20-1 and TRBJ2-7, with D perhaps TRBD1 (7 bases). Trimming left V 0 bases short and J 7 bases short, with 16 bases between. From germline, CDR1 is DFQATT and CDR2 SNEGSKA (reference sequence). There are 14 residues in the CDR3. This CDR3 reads CSARDPEGATEQYF. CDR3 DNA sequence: TGCAGTGCTAGAGATCCGGAGGGGGCGACGGAGCAGTACTTC.

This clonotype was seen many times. This CDR3 reads CASSVRTPYEQYF. CDR3 nucleotide sequence: TGTGCCAGCAGTGTACGCACTCCCTACGAGCAGTACTTC. The J gene is TRBJ2-7, the V gene TRBV2; D gene ambiguous. This CDR3 region has 13 residues. V lost 4 bases and J lost 2, with 9 bases in between. The germline V gene encodes CDR1 SNHLY and CDR2 FYNNEI.

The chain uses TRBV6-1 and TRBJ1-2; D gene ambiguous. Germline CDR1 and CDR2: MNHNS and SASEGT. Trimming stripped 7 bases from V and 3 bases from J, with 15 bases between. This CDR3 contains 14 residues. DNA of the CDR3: TGTGCCAGCACCCCGAGGCAGGCGGACTATGGCTACACCTTC. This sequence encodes CASTPRQADYGYTF.

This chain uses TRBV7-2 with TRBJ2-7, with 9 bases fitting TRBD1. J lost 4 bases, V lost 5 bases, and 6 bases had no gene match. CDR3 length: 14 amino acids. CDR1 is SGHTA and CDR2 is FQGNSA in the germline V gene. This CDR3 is CASSLDRGNYEQYF. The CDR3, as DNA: TGTGCCAGCAGCCTGGACAGGGGAAATTACGAGCAGTACTTC.

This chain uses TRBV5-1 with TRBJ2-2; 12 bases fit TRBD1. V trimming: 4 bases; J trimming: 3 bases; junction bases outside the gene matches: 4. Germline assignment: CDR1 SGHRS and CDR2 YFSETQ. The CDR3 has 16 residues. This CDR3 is CASSLGTGGDTGELFF. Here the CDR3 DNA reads TGCGCCAGCAGCCTCGGGACAGGGGGCGACACCGGGGAGCTGTTTTTT.

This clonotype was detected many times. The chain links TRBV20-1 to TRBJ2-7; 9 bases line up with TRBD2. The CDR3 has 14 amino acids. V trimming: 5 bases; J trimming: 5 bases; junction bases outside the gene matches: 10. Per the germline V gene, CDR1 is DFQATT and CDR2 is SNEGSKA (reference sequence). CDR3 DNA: TGCAGTGCTCTGGCCGGGACTAGCAGGGACGAGCAGTACTTC. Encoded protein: CSALAGTSRDEQYF.

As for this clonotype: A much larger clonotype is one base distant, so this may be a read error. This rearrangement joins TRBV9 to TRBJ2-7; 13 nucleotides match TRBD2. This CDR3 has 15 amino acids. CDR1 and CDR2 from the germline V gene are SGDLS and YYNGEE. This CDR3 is CGSSVGLAGAVEQYF. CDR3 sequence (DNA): TGTGGCAGCAGCGTAGGACTAGCGGGAGCTGTCGAGCAGTACTTC.

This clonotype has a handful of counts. CDR3 DNA: TGTGCCAGCAGTTGGGACAGGGGGCATCAGCCCCAGCATTTT. Protein: CASSWDRGHQPQHF. This chain links TRBV6-5 with TRBJ1-5; 12 nucleotides align to TRBD1. With 4 bases clipped from V and 5 bases from J, the junction kept 0 bases outside the gene matches. CDR1 and CDR2 from the germline V gene are MNHEY and SVGAGI. This CDR3 has 14 amino acids.

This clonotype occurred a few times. The CDR3 DNA reads as TGTGCCAGCAGCGGGGTTGGCGGGAGTTTCTACGAGCAGTACTTC. Translation: CASSGVGGSFYEQYF. This sequence joins TRBV28 and TRBJ2-7, with TRBD2 matching 7 bases. The germline V gene has CDR1 MDHEN and CDR2 SYDVKM. This CDR3 region has 15 residues. V shed 6 bases and J 3 bases; nucleotides not matched to a gene: 11.

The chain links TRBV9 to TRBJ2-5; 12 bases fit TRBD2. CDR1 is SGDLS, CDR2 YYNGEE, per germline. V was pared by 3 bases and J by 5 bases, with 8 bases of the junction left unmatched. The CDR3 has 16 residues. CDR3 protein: CASSAMTSGSSETQYF. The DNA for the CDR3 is TGTGCCAGCAGCGCGATGACTAGCGGGAGTTCTGAGACCCAGTACTTC.

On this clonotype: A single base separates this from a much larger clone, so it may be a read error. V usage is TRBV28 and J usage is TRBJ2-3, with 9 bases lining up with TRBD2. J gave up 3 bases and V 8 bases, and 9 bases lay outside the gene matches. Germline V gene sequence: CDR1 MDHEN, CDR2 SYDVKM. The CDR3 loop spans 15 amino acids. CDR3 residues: CASVTGLAWTDTQYF. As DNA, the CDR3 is TGTGCCAGCGTCACTGGACTAGCGTGGACAGATACGCAGTATTTT. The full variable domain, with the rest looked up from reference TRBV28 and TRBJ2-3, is DVKVTQSSRYLVKRTGEKVFLECVQDMDHENMFWYRQDPGLGLRLIYFSYDVKMKEKGDIPEGYSVSREKKERFSLILESASTNQTSMYLCASVTGLAWTDTQYFGPGTRLTVL.

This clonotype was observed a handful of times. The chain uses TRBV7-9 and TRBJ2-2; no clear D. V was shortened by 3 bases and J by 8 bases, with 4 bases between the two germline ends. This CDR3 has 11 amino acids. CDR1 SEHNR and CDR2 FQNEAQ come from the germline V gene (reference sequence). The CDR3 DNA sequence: TGTGCCAGCAGCTTGGTGGGGGAGCTGTTTTTT. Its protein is CASSLVGELFF. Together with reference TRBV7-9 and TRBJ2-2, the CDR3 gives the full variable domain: DTGVSQNPRHKITKRGQNVTFRCDPISEHNRLYWYRQTLGQGPEFLTYFQNEAQLEKSRLLSDRFSAERPKGSFSTLEIQRTEQGDSAMYLCASSLVGELFFGEGSRLTVL.

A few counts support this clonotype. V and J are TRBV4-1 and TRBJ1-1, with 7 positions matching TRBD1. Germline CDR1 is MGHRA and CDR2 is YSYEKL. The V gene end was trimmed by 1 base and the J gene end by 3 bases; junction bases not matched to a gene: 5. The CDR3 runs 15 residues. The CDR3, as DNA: TGCGCCAGCAGCCAAGGGCAGGGGGAGGACACTGAAGCTTTCTTT. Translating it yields CASSQGQGEDTEAFF.

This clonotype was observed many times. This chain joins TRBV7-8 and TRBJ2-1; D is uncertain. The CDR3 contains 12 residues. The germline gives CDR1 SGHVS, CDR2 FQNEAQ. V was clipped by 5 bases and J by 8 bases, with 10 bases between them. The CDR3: CASSLTFHEQFF. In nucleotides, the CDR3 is TGTGCCAGCAGCCTGACATTCCATGAGCAGTTCTTC.

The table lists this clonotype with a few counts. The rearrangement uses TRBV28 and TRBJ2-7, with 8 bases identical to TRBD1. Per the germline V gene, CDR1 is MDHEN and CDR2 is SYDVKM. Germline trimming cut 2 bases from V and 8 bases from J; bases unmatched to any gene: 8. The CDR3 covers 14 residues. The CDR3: CASSLPRGQGKQYF. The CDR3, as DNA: TGTGCCAGCAGTTTACCCCGAGGACAGGGCAAGCAGTACTTC. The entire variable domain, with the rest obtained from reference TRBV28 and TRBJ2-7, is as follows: DVKVTQSSRYLVKRTGEKVFLECVQDMDHENMFWYRQDPGLGLRLIYFSYDVKMKEKGDIPEGYSVSREKKERFSLILESASTNQTSMYLCASSLPRGQGKQYFGPGTRLTVT.

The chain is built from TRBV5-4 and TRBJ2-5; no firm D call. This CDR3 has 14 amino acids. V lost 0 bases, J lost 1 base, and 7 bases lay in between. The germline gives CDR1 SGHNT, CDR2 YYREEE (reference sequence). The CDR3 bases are TGTGCCAGCAGCTTGGCCCTCCTCCAAGAGACCCAGTACTTC. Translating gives CASSLALLQETQYF.

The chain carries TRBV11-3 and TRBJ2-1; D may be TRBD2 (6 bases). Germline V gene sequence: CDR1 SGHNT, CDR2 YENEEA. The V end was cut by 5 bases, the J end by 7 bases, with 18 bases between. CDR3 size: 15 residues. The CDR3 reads CASSIGGVGGNEQFF. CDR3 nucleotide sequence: TGTGCCAGCAGCATCGGCGGTGTTGGAGGGAATGAGCAGTTCTTC.

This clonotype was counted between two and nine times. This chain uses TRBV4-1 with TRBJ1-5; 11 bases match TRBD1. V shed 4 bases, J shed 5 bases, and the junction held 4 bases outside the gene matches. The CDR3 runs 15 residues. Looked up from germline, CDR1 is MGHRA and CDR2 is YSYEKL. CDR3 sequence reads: CASSPGQGEYQPQHF. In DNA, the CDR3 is TGCGCCAGCAGCCCGGGACAGGGGGAATATCAGCCCCAGCATTTT.

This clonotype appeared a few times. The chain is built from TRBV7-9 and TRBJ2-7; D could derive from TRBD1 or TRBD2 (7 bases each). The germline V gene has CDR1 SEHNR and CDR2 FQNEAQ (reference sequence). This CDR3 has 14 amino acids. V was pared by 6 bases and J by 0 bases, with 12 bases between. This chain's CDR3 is CASRQGEGSYEQYF. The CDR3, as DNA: TGTGCCAGCAGGCAGGGGGAGGGCTCCTACGAGCAGTACTTC.

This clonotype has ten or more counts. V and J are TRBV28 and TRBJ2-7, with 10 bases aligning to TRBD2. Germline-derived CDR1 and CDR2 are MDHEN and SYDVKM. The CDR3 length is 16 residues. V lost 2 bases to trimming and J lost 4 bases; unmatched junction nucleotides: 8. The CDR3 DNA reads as TGTGCCAGCAGTTTACGAGGCCTAGCGGGAGCTTACGAGCAGTACTTC. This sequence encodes CASSLRGLAGAYEQYF.